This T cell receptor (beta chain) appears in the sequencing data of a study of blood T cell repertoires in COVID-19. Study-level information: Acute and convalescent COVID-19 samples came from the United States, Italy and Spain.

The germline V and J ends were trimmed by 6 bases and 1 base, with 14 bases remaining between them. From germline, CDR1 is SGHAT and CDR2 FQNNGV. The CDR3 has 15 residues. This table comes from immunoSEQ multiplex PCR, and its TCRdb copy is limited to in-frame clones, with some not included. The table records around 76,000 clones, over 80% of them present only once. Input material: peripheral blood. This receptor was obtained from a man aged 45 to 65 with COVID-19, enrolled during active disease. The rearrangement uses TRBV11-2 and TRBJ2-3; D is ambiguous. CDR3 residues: CASRVPSTGTDTQYF. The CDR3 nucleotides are TGTGCCAGCAGGGTACCCTCTACTGGCACAGATACGCAGTATTTT. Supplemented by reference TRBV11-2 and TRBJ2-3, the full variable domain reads EAGVAQSPRYKIIEKRQSVAFWCNPISGHATLYWYQQILGQGPKLLIQFQNNGVVDDSQLPKDRFSAERLKGVDSTLKIQPAKLEDSAVYLCASRVPSTGTDTQYFGPGTRLTVL.